Included here is one T cell receptor (beta chain) sequence, with context. Sequenced by immunoSEQ multiplex PCR; TCRdb stores in-frame clones only, minus some. The table lists approximately 440,000 clones, about 85% of them singletons, with approximately 0.7% in the top ten. The record originates from a study of blood T cell repertoires in COVID-19. Study in general: Some COVID-19 samples were acute and others convalescent; all came from the United States, Italy and Spain.

The CDR3 is made up of 14 amino acids. V gave up 2 bases and J gave up 0 bases, with 7 bases separating them. The V gene's germline CDR1 is ENHRY and CDR2 SYGVKD. The sequence was obtained from a woman aged 18-35 years who had recovered from COVID-19. V and J are TRBV10-3 and TRBJ1-2; D is undetermined. Specimen: PBMCs or T cells enriched from blood (not recorded which). The CDR3 reads CAISEGLPNYGYTF. The CDR3 DNA reads TGTGCCATCAGTGAGGGACTACCTAACTATGGCTACACCTTC.